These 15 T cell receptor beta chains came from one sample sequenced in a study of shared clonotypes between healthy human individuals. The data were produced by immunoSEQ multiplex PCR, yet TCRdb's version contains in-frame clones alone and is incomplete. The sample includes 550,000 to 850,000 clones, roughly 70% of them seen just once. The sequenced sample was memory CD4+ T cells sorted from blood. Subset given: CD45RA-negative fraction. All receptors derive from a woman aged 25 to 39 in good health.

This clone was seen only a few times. The CDR3 DNA reads TGTGCCAGCAGCCGCAAAACAGGGGGGAGTGAAAAACTGTTTTTT. Translated: CASSRKTGGSEKLFF. The gene calls are TRBV7-2 and TRBJ1-4, with 8 bases identical to TRBD1. V trimming: 5 bases; J trimming: 7 bases; junction bases outside the gene matches: 9. Per the germline V gene, CDR1 is SGHTA and CDR2 is FQGNSA. CDR3 size: 15 residues. Full variable domain (remainder filled in from reference TRBV7-2 and TRBJ1-4): GAGVSQSPSNKVTEKGKDVELRCDPISGHTALYWYRQSLGQGLEFLIYFQGNSAPDKSGLPSDRFSAERTGGSVSTLTIQRTQQEDSAVYLCASSRKTGGSEKLFFGSGTQLSVL.

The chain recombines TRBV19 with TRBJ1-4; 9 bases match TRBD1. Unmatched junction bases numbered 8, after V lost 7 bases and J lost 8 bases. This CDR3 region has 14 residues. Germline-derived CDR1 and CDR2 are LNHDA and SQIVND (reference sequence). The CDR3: CASTQGQGREKLFF. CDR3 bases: TGTGCCAGTACCCAAGGACAGGGGAGGGAAAAACTGTTTTTT.

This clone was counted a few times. Written as DNA, the CDR3 is TGTGCCAGCAGTTCGACCCTGGGGAGCGGCTACACCTTC. Translation: CASSSTLGSGYTF. The J gene is TRBJ1-2, the V gene TRBV27; D call uncertain. CDR3 size: 13 residues. Trimming removed 4 bases at V and 8 bases at J, with 14 bases between. Per germline, CDR1 MNHEY and CDR2 SMNVEV (reference sequence).

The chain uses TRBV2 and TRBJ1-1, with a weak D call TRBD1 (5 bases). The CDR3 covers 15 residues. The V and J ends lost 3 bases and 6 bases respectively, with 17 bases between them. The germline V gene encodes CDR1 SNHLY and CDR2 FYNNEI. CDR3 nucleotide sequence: TGTGCCAGCAGTGACGTAGGGGCGTTATGGTCTGAAGCTTTCTTT. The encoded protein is CASSDVGALWSEAFF. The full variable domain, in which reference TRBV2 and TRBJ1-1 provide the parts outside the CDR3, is EPEVTQTPSHQVTQMGQEVILRCVPISNHLYFYWYRQILGQKVEFLVSFYNNEISEKSEIFDDQFSVERPDGSNFTLKIRSTKLEDSAMYFCASSDVGALWSEAFFGQGTRLTVV.

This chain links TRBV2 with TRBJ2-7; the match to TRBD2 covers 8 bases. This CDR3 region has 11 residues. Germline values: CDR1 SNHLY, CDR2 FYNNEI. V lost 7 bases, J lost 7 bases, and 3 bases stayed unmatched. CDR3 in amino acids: CASTIAGEQYF. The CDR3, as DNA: TGTGCCAGCACGATAGCGGGAGAGCAGTACTTC.

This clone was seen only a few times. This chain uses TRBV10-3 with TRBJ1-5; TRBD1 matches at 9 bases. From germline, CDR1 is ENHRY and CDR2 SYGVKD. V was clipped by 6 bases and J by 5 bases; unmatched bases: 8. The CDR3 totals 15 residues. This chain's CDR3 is CAISLGQGIDQPQHF. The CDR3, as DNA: TGTGCCATCAGCTTGGGACAGGGAATCGATCAGCCCCAGCATTTT.

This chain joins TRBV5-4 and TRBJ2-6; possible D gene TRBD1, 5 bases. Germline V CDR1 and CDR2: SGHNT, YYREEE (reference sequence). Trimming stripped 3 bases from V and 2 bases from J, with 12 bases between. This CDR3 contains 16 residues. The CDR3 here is CASSSIGVAGANVLTF. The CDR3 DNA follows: TGTGCCAGCAGCTCAATAGGGGTGGCTGGGGCCAACGTCCTGACTTTC.

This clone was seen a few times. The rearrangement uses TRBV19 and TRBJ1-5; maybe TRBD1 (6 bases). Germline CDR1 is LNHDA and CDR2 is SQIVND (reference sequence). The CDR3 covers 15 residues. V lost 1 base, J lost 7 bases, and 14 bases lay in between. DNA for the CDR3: TGTGCCAGTAGTATAGGCGGACAGTTCCCCCAGCCCCAGCATTTT. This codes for CASSIGGQFPQPQHF.

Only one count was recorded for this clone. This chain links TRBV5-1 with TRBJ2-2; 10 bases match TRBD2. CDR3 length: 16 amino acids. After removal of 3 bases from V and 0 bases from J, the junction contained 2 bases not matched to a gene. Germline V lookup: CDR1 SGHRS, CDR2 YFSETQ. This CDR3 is CASSWTSGPNTGELFF. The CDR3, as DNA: TGCGCCAGCAGCTGGACTAGCGGACCGAACACCGGGGAGCTGTTTTTT. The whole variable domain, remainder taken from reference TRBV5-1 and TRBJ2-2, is KAGVTQTPRYLIKTRGQQVTLSCSPISGHRSVSWYQQTPGQGLQFLFEYFSETQRNKGNFPGRFSGRQFSNSRSEMNVSTLELGDSALYLCASSWTSGPNTGELFFGEGSRLTVL.

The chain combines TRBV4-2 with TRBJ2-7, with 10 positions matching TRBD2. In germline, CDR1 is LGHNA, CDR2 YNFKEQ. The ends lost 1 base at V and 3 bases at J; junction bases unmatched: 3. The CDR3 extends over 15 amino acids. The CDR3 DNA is TGTGCCAGCAGCCAAGCCACTAGCGGGAACTACGAGCAGTACTTC. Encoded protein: CASSQATSGNYEQYF.

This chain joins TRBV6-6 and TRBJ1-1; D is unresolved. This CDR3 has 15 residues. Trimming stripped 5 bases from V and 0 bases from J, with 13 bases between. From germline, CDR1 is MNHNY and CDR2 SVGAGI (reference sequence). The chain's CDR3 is CASSLQVGMNTEAFF. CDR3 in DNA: TGTGCCAGCAGTCTGCAAGTGGGTATGAACACTGAAGCTTTCTTT.

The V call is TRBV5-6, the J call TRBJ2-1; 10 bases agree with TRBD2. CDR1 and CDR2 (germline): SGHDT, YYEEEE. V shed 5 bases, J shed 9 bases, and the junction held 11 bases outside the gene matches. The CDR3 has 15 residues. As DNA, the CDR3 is TGTGCCAGCAGAGACCTGGGACTAGCGCGGAGTGAGCAGTTCTTC. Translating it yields CASRDLGLARSEQFF.

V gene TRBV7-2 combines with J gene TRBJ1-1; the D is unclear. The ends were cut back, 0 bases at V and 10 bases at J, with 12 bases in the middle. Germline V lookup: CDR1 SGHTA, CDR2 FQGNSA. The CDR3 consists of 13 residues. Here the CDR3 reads CASSLAGRVGAFF. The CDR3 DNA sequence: TGTGCCAGCAGCTTAGCAGGGAGAGTAGGAGCTTTCTTT.

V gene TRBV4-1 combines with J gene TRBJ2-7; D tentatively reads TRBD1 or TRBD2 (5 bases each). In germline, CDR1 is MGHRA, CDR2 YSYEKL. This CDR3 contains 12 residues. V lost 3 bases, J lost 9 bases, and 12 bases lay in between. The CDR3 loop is CASSHALGPQYF. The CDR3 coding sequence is TGCGCCAGCAGCCATGCCTTGGGACCGCAGTACTTC.

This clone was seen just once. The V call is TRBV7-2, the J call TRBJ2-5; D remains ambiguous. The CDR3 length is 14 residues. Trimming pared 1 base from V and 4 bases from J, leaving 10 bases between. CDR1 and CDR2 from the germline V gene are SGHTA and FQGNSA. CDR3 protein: CASSLVLVLETQYF. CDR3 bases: TGTGCCAGCAGCTTAGTCCTAGTATTAGAGACCCAGTACTTC.